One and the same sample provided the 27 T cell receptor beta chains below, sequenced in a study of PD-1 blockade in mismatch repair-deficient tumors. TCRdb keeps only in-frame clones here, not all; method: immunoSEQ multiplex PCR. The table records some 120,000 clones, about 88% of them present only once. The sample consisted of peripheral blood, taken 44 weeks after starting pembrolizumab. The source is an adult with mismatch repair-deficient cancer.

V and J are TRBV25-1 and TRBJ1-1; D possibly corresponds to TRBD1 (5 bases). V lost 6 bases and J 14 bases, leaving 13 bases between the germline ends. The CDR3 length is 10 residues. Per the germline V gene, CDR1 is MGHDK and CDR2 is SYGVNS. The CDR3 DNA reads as TGTGCCAGCAGGGGGGGGGAGGACTTCTTT. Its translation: CASRGGEDFF.

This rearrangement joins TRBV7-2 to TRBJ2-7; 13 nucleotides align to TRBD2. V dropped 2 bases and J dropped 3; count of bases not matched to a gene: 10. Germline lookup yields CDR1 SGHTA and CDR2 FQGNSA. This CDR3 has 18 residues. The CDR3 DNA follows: TGTGCCAGCAGCTTATTCGCCAGGACTAGCGGGAGTTTCTACGAGCAGTACTTC. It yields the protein CASSLFARTSGSFYEQYF.

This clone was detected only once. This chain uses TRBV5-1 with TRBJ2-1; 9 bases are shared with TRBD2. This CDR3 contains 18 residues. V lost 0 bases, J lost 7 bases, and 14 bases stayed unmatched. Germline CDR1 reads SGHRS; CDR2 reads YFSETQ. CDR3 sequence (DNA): TGCGCCAGCAGCTTGGTTTCCCTCGGCGGGAGGGCCGGTAATGAGCAGTTCTTC. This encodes CASSLVSLGGRAGNEQFF. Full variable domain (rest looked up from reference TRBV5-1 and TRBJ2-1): KAGVTQTPRYLIKTRGQQVTLSCSPISGHRSVSWYQQTPGQGLQFLFEYFSETQRNKGNFPGRFSGRQFSNSRSEMNVSTLELGDSALYLCASSLVSLGGRAGNEQFFGPGTRLTVL.

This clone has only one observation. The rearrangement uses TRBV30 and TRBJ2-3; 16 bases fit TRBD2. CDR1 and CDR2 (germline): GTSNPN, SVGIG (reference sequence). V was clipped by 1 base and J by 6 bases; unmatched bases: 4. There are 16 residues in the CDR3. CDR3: CAWSAGLAGGPDTQYF. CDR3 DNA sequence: TGTGCCTGGAGTGCGGGACTAGCGGGAGGGCCGGATACGCAGTATTTT.

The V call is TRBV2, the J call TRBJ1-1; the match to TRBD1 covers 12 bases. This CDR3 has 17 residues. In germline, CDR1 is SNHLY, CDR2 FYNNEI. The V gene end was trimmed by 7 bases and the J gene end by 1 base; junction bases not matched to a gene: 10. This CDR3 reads CASMNPGQGARNTEAFF. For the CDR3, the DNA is TGTGCCAGCATGAATCCGGGACAGGGGGCTAGGAACACTGAAGCTTTCTTT.

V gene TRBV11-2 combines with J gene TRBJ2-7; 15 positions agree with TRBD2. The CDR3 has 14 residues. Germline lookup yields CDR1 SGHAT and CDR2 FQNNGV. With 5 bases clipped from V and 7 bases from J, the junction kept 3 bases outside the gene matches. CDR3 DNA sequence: TGTGCCAGCAGCCAGGGACTAGCGGGAGGAGAGCAGTACTTC. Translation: CASSQGLAGGEQYF.

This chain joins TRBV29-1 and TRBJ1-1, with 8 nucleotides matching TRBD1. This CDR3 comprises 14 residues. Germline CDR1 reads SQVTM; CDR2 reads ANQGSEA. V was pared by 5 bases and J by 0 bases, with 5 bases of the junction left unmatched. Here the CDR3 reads CSVRSGGLNTEAFF. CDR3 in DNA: TGCAGCGTTAGATCAGGGGGCCTGAACACTGAAGCTTTCTTT.

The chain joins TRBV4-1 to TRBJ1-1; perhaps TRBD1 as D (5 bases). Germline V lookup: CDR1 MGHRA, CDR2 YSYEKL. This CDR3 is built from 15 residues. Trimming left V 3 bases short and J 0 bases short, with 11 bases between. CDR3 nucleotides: TGCGCCAGCAGCCAGGGCAGGGCCTTGAACACTGAAGCTTTCTTT. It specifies CASSQGRALNTEAFF.

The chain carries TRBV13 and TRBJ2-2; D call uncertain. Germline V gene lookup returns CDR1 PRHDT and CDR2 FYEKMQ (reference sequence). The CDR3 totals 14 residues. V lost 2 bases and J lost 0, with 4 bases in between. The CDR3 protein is CASSLYPNTGELFF. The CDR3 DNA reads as TGTGCCAGCAGCTTATATCCGAACACCGGGGAGCTGTTTTTT.

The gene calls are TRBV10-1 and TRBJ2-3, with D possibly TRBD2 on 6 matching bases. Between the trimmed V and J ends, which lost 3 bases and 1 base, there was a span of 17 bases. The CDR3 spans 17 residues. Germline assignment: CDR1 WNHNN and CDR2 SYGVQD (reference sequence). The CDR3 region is CASSEKVPGDGTDTQYF. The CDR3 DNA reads TGCGCCAGCAGTGAAAAGGTACCGGGAGACGGCACAGATACGCAGTATTTT.

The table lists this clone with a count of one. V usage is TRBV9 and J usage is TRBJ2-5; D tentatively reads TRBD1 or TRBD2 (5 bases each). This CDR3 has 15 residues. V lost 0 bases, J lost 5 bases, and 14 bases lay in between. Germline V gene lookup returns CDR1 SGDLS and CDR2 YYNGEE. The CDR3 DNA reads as TGTGCCAGCAGCGTAGGGGGGACGTCGGGGGAGACCCAGTACTTC. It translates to CASSVGGTSGETQYF.

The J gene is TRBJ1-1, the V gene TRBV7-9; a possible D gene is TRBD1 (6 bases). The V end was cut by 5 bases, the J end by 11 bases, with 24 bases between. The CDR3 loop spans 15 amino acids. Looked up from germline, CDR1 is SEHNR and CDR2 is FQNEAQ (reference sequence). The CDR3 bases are TGTGCCAGCAGCCTGGCATGGGGGCGGCGGATAGGCGCTTTCTTT. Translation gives CASSLAWGRRIGAFF.

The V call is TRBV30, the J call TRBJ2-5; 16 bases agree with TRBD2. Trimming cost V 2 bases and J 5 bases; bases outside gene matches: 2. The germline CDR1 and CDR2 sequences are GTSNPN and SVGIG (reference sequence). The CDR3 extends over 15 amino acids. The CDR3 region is CAWSQGLAGGETQYF. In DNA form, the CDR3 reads TGTGCCTGGAGTCAGGGACTAGCGGGAGGGGAGACCCAGTACTTC. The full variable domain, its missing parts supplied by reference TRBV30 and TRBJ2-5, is SQTIHQWPATLVQPVGSPLSLECTVEGTSNPNLYWYRQAAGRGLQLLFYSVGIGQISSEVPQNLSASRPQDRQFILSSKKLLLSDSGFYLCAWSQGLAGGETQYFGPGTRLLVL.

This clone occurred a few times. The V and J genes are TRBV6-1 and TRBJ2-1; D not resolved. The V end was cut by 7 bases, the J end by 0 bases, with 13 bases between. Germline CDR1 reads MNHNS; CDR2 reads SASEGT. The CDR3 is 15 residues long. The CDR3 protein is CASNPAVNSYNEQFF. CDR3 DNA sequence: TGTGCCAGCAATCCAGCAGTAAACTCCTACAATGAGCAGTTCTTC.

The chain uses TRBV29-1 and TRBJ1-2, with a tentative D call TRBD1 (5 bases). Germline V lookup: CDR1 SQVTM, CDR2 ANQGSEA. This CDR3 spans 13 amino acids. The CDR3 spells CSGKGVTEDGYTF. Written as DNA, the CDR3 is TGCAGTGGTAAAGGGGTAACTGAGGATGGCTACACCTTC. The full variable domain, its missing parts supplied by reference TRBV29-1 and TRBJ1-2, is SAVISQKPSRDICQRGTSLTIQCQVDSQVTMMFWYRQQPGQSLTLIATANQGSEATYESGFVIDKFPISRPNLTFSTLTVSNMSPEDSSIYLCSGKGVTEDGYTFGSGTRLTVV.

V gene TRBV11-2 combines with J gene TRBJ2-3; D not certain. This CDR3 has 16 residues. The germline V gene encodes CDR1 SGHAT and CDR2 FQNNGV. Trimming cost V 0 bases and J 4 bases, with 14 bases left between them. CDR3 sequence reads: CASSLDRAGLSDTQYF. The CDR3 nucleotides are TGTGCCAGCAGCTTAGATCGGGCAGGATTATCAGATACGCAGTATTTT.

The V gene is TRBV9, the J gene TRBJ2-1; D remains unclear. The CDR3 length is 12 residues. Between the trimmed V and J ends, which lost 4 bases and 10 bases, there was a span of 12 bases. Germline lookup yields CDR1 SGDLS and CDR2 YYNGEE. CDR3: CASSPIKAEQFF. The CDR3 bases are TGTGCCAGCAGCCCAATTAAAGCGGAGCAGTTCTTC.

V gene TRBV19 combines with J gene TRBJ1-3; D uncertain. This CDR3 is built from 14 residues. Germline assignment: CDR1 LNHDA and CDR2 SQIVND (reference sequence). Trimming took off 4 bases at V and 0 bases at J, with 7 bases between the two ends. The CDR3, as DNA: TGTGCCAGTAGTACCGATGGCTCTGGAAACACCATATATTTT. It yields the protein CASSTDGSGNTIYF.

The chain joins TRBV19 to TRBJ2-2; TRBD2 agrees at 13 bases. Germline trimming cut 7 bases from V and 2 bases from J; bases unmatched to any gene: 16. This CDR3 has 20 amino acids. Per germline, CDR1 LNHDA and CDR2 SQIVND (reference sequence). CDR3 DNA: TGTGCCAGTACCCCCATCGGGGGACTAGCGGGATCTACCAACACCGGGGAGCTGTTTTTT. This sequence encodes CASTPIGGLAGSTNTGELFF.

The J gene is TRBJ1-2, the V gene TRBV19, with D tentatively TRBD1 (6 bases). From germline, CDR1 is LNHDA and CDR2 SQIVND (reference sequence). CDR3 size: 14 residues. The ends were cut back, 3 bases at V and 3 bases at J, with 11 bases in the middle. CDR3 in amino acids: CASSIWGGDYGYTF. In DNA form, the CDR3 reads TGTGCCAGTAGTATTTGGGGGGGCGACTATGGCTACACCTTC.

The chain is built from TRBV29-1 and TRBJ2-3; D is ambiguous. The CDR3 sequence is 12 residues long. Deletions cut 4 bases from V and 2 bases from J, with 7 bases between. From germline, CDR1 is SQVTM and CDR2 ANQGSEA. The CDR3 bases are TGCAGCGTTGTAGGTGACACAGATACGCAGTATTTT. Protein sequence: CSVVGDTDTQYF.

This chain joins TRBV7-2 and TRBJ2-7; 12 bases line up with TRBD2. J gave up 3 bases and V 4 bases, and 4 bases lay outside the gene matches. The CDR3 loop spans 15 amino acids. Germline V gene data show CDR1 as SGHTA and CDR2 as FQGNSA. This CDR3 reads CASSSTSGRLYEQYF. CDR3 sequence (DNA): TGTGCCAGCAGCTCAACTAGCGGGAGGCTCTACGAGCAGTACTTC. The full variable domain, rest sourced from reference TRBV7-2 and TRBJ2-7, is GAGVSQSPSNKVTEKGKDVELRCDPISGHTALYWYRQSLGQGLEFLIYFQGNSAPDKSGLPSDRFSAERTGGSVSTLTIQRTQQEDSAVYLCASSSTSGRLYEQYFGPGTRLTVT.

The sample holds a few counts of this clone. CDR3 sequence reads: CASSTSGYEQYF. The CDR3 nucleotides read TGTGCCAGCAGCACTAGCGGGTACGAGCAGTACTTC. V gene TRBV6-5 combines with J gene TRBJ2-7; TRBD2 aligns across 9 bases. With V trimmed by 6 bases and J by 4 bases, 1 base remained unmatched. Per germline, CDR1 MNHEY and CDR2 SVGAGI. CDR3 size: 12 residues.

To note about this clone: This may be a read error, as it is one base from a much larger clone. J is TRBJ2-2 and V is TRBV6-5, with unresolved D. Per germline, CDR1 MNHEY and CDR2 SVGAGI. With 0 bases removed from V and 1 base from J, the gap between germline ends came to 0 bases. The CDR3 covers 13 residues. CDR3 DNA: TGTGCCAGCAGTTACTCGAACACCGGGGAGCTGTTTTTT. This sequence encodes CASSYSNTGELFF.

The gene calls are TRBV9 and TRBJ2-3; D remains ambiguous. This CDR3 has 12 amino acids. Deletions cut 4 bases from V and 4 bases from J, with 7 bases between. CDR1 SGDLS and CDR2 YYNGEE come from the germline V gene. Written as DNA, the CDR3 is TGTGCCAGCAGCTCCCCGGCAGATACGCAGTATTTT. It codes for CASSSPADTQYF. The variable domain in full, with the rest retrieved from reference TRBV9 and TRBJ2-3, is DSGVTQTPKHLITATGQRVTLRCSPRSGDLSVYWYQQSLDQGLQFLIQYYNGEERAKGNILERFSAQQFPDLHSELNLSSLELGDSALYFCASSSPADTQYFGPGTRLTVL.

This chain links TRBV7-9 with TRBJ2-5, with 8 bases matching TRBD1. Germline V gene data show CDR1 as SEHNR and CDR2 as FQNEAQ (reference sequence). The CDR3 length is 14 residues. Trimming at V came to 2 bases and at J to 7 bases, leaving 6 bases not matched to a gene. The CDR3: CASSLLGQGGTQYF. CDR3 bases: TGTGCCAGCAGCTTACTCGGACAGGGTGGGACCCAGTACTTC.

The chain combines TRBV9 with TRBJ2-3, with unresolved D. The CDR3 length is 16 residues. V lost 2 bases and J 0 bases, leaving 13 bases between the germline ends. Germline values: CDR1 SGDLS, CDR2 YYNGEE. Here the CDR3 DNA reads TGTGCCAGCAGCGTTAGGGTTGACCATAGCACAGATACGCAGTATTTT. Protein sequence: CASSVRVDHSTDTQYF.